This is a list of T cell receptor beta chains from one sample in a study of beta chain features in type 1 diabetes. The repertoire was sequenced with immunoSEQ multiplex PCR; TCRdb's copy has only in-frame clones and lacks some. The table shows approximately 730,000 clones, with roughly 13% occurring only once. Material for sequencing was naive CD4+ T cells from blood. Receptor source: a man younger than 30 with type 1 diabetes. Both conserved end residues are part of each CDR3. A D gene is named only where the DNA matches it firmly. Clone size is not always given. Where it is, it says once, few, many or a class for expanded clones.

d_gene: TRBD2
j_gene: TRBJ2-2
v_gene: TRBV2
len: 13
abundance: few
CDR3nt: TGTGCCAGCACCGTAAGCGGGATCGGGGAGCTGTTTTTT
CDR3aa: CASTVSGIGELFF

d_gene: TRBD2
j_gene: TRBJ2-5
v_gene: TRBV28
len: 16
abundance: few
CDR3nt: TGTGCCAGCAGTTTAAGGCTAGCGGGGGCGGTAGAGACCCAGTACTTC
CDR3aa: CASSLRLAGAVETQYF

d_gene: TRBD1
j_gene: TRBJ2-7
v_gene: TRBV28
len: 15
abundance: NA
CDR3nt: TGTGCCAGCACCCTGGGGACAGGGGCCATCTACGAGCAGTACTTC
CDR3aa: CASTLGTGAIYEQYF

d_gene: TRBD1
j_gene: TRBJ2-3
v_gene: TRBV10-3
len: 16
abundance: NA
CDR3nt: TGTGCCATCAGTGAGTCTCCCAGGGGGCTCACAGATACGCAGTATTTT
CDR3aa: CAISESPRGLTDTQYF

d_gene: TRBD2
j_gene: TRBJ2-2
v_gene: TRBV11-2
len: 18
abundance: few
CDR3nt: TGTGCCAGCAGCTTCAGGGCTAGCGGGGGGCCTGGCACCGGGGAGCTGTTTTTT
CDR3aa: CASSFRASGGPGTGELFF

d_gene: TRBD1
j_gene: TRBJ1-3
v_gene: TRBV30
len: 16
abundance: NA
CDR3nt: TGTGCCTGGAGGGACAGGGTTCTCACCTCTGGAAACACCATATATTTT
CDR3aa: CAWRDRVLTSGNTIYF

d_gene: NA
j_gene: TRBJ2-7
v_gene: TRBV18
len: 13
abundance: few
CDR3nt: TGTGCCAGCTCTCCAGGACAATACTACGAGCAGTACTTC
CDR3aa: CASSPGQYYEQYF

d_gene: NA
j_gene: TRBJ2-3
v_gene: TRBV10-3
len: 13
abundance: once
CDR3nt: TGTGCCATAGGGGGGCCTAGCACAGATACGCAGTATTTT
CDR3aa: CAIGGPSTDTQYF

d_gene: TRBD2
j_gene: TRBJ2-7
v_gene: TRBV7-8
len: 15
abundance: NA
CDR3nt: TGTGCCAGCAGCTTAGAAGGCCTAGCGGGGGGTGAGCAGTACTTC
CDR3aa: CASSLEGLAGGEQYF

d_gene: TRBD2
j_gene: TRBJ2-7
v_gene: TRBV4-2
len: 18
abundance: few
CDR3nt: TGTGCCAGCAGCCCGACTAGCGGGGGCCTACTTGGGACCTACGAGCAGTACTTC
CDR3aa: CASSPTSGGLLGTYEQYF

d_gene: NA
j_gene: TRBJ1-5
v_gene: TRBV13
len: 14
abundance: few
CDR3nt: TGTGCCAGCAGCCCGGGACGGCTCAATCAGCCCCAGCATTTT
CDR3aa: CASSPGRLNQPQHF

d_gene: TRBD1
j_gene: TRBJ2-5
v_gene: TRBV5-1
len: 15
abundance: NA
CDR3nt: TGCGCCAGCAGCCCGGGACAGGGCTATCAAGAGACCCAGTACTTC
CDR3aa: CASSPGQGYQETQYF

d_gene: TRBD1
j_gene: TRBJ1-4
v_gene: TRBV7-2
len: 16
abundance: NA
CDR3nt: TGTGCCAGCAGCTTAGGGGCCAGGGGGCAGAATGAAAAACTGTTTTTT
CDR3aa: CASSLGARGQNEKLFF

d_gene: NA
j_gene: TRBJ1-1
v_gene: TRBV6-5
len: 15
abundance: few
CDR3nt: TGTGCCAGCAGTTACGACATAAGGGATAGGGCTGAAGCTTTCTTT
CDR3aa: CASSYDIRDRAEAFF

d_gene: NA
j_gene: TRBJ2-1
v_gene: TRBV6-1
len: 15
abundance: few
CDR3nt: TGTGCCAGCAGGGGAGGCCAACCGAGTTACAATGAGCAGTTCTTC
CDR3aa: CASRGGQPSYNEQFF

d_gene: TRBD1
j_gene: TRBJ1-2
v_gene: TRBV4-2
len: 14
abundance: NA
CDR3nt: TGTGCCAGCAGCCACCGGACAGGGGGCGGTGGCTACACCTTC
CDR3aa: CASSHRTGGGGYTF

d_gene: NA
j_gene: TRBJ1-6
v_gene: TRBV6-5
len: 14
abundance: few
CDR3nt: TGTGCCAGCAGTTACTCGGCGCAGGGCTCACCCCTCCACTTT
CDR3aa: CASSYSAQGSPLHF

d_gene: NA
j_gene: TRBJ2-5
v_gene: TRBV10-3
len: 15
abundance: NA
CDR3nt: TGTGCCATCAGTCTCCAGGGCCCGGGGCAAGAGACCCAGTACTTC
CDR3aa: CAISLQGPGQETQYF

d_gene: NA
j_gene: TRBJ2-5
v_gene: TRBV6-5
len: 14
abundance: NA
CDR3nt: TGTGCCAGCAAGCCCAGGACAGACAAAGAGACCCAGTACTTC
CDR3aa: CASKPRTDKETQYF

d_gene: NA
j_gene: TRBJ2-1
v_gene: TRBV11-2
len: 13
abundance: NA
CDR3nt: TGTGCCAGCAGCCTGGACACGTACAATGAGCAGTTCTTC
CDR3aa: CASSLDTYNEQFF

d_gene: NA
j_gene: TRBJ1-1
v_gene: TRBV18
len: 14
abundance: few
CDR3nt: TGTGCCAGCTCACCAGGATCTGAGAACACTGAAGCTTTCTTT
CDR3aa: CASSPGSENTEAFF

d_gene: TRBD1
j_gene: TRBJ2-7
v_gene: TRBV29-1
len: 15
abundance: few
CDR3nt: TGCAGCGTTGCCGACGACAGGGGTTATTTCTACGAGCAGTACTTC
CDR3aa: CSVADDRGYFYEQYF

d_gene: TRBD1
j_gene: TRBJ2-7
v_gene: TRBV5-1
len: 15
abundance: few
CDR3nt: TGCGCCAGCAGCTTGGATGCAGGGGGATCCTACGAGCAGTACTTC
CDR3aa: CASSLDAGGSYEQYF

d_gene: NA
j_gene: TRBJ2-1
v_gene: TRBV14
len: 16
abundance: NA
CDR3nt: TGTGCCAGCAGCCAATGGAGGACCGGGGTTAACAATGAGCAGTTCTTC
CDR3aa: CASSQWRTGVNNEQFF

d_gene: TRBD1
j_gene: TRBJ1-5
v_gene: TRBV7-9
len: 16
abundance: few
CDR3nt: TGTGCCAGCAGCTTAAGCCGGACAGGGGGCAATCAGCCCCAGCATTTT
CDR3aa: CASSLSRTGGNQPQHF

d_gene: NA
j_gene: TRBJ1-5
v_gene: TRBV28
len: 13
abundance: few
CDR3nt: TGTGCCAGCAGTTTCGACGGCACCCAGCCCCAGCATTTT
CDR3aa: CASSFDGTQPQHF

d_gene: NA
j_gene: TRBJ1-5
v_gene: TRBV4-1
len: 16
abundance: few
CDR3nt: TGCGCCAGCAGCCAAGATGGGAGAGGCATCAATCAGCCCCAGCATTTT
CDR3aa: CASSQDGRGINQPQHF

d_gene: NA
j_gene: TRBJ1-3
v_gene: TRBV9
len: 15
abundance: NA
CDR3nt: TGTGCCAGCAGCGGTCAGGGTTTCTCTGGAAACACCATATATTTT
CDR3aa: CASSGQGFSGNTIYF

d_gene: NA
j_gene: TRBJ2-1
v_gene: TRBV6-6
len: 13
abundance: NA
CDR3nt: TGTGCCATCAGTGCCAGGGGGGACAATGAGCAGTTCTTC
CDR3aa: CAISARGDNEQFF

d_gene: NA
j_gene: TRBJ1-5
v_gene: TRBV2
len: 15
abundance: few
CDR3nt: TGTGCCAGCAGTGAAATGGGGATTAGCAATCAGCCCCAGCATTTT
CDR3aa: CASSEMGISNQPQHF

d_gene: NA
j_gene: TRBJ1-2
v_gene: TRBV6-4
len: 12
abundance: few
CDR3nt: TGTGCCAGCAGTACGGCAGGGCATGGCTACACCTTC
CDR3aa: CASSTAGHGYTF

d_gene: NA
j_gene: TRBJ2-3
v_gene: TRBV6-5
len: 13
abundance: few
CDR3nt: TGTGCCAGCAGGGCGAGTGGCACAGATACGCAGTATTTT
CDR3aa: CASRASGTDTQYF

d_gene: NA
j_gene: TRBJ1-5
v_gene: TRBV2
len: 14
abundance: NA
CDR3nt: TGTGCCAGCAGTCTAACGGATCTTAATCAGCCCCAGCATTTT
CDR3aa: CASSLTDLNQPQHF

d_gene: NA
j_gene: TRBJ2-3
v_gene: TRBV18
len: 12
abundance: NA
CDR3nt: TGTGCCAGCTCACAGGGGTCAGATACGCAGTATTTT
CDR3aa: CASSQGSDTQYF

d_gene: NA
j_gene: TRBJ2-7
v_gene: TRBV28
len: 14
abundance: NA
CDR3nt: TGTGCCAGCTCCCGTTCCTGGACATCCTACGAGCAGTACTTC
CDR3aa: CASSRSWTSYEQYF

d_gene: NA
j_gene: TRBJ2-2
v_gene: TRBV7-9
len: 14
abundance: NA
CDR3nt: TGTGCCAGCAGCTTAGAGGGTCGATCCGGGGAGCTGTTTTTT
CDR3aa: CASSLEGRSGELFF

d_gene: NA
j_gene: TRBJ2-7
v_gene: TRBV11-3
len: 14
abundance: NA
CDR3nt: TGTGCCAGCAGCCGCCGGGCGGAGGGCTACGAGCAGTACTTC
CDR3aa: CASSRRAEGYEQYF

d_gene: TRBD2
j_gene: TRBJ2-3
v_gene: TRBV7-2
len: 16
abundance: few
CDR3nt: TGTGCCAGCAGCTTAGGTGCCAGCGGGGTCACAGATACGCAGTATTTT
CDR3aa: CASSLGASGVTDTQYF

d_gene: TRBD1
j_gene: TRBJ1-1
v_gene: TRBV30
len: 14
abundance: few
CDR3nt: TGTGCCTGGAAATTCGGACAGGGAACGGCTGAAGCTTTCTTT
CDR3aa: CAWKFGQGTAEAFF

d_gene: NA
j_gene: TRBJ1-3
v_gene: TRBV28
len: 14
abundance: few
CDR3nt: TGTGCCAGCGTGGGGCCGGGGTCTGGAAACACCATATATTTT
CDR3aa: CASVGPGSGNTIYF

d_gene: TRBD1
j_gene: TRBJ2-3
v_gene: TRBV28
len: 17
abundance: few
CDR3nt: TGTGCCAGCAGTTATTGGTCGGGACAGGGTGGGGCAGATACGCAGTATTTT
CDR3aa: CASSYWSGQGGADTQYF

d_gene: NA
j_gene: TRBJ1-1
v_gene: TRBV30
len: 15
abundance: NA
CDR3nt: TGTGCCTGGAGTGTAGGAAGGACCATGAACACTGAAGCTTTCTTT
CDR3aa: CAWSVGRTMNTEAFF

d_gene: NA
j_gene: TRBJ2-7
v_gene: TRBV2
len: 12
abundance: few
CDR3nt: TGTGCCAGCAGGGACAACTCCTACGAGCAGTACTTC
CDR3aa: CASRDNSYEQYF

d_gene: TRBD1
j_gene: TRBJ1-1
v_gene: TRBV7-3
len: 16
abundance: few
CDR3nt: TGTGCCAGCAGCTTATCGGGACAGGGGGAGAACACTGAAGCTTTCTTT
CDR3aa: CASSLSGQGENTEAFF

d_gene: NA
j_gene: TRBJ1-4
v_gene: TRBV30
len: 12
abundance: once
CDR3nt: TGTGCCTTCGGGAGGTCAAATGAAAAACTGTTTTTT
CDR3aa: CAFGRSNEKLFF

d_gene: NA
j_gene: TRBJ2-4
v_gene: TRBV7-2
len: 15
abundance: NA
CDR3nt: TGTGCCAGCAGCTCCGCAACAGGGTCCAAAAACATTCAGTACTTC
CDR3aa: CASSSATGSKNIQYF

d_gene: TRBD2
j_gene: TRBJ2-1
v_gene: TRBV9
len: 16
abundance: NA
CDR3nt: TGTGCCAGCAGCGTGACTCTGGGGACTAGCTACAATGAGCAGTTCTTC
CDR3aa: CASSVTLGTSYNEQFF

d_gene: NA
j_gene: TRBJ1-3
v_gene: TRBV19
len: 15
abundance: few
CDR3nt: TGTGCCAGTAGCCCCCACGGCTACTCTGGAAACACCATATATTTT
CDR3aa: CASSPHGYSGNTIYF

d_gene: NA
j_gene: TRBJ2-6
v_gene: TRBV29-1
len: 15
abundance: NA
CDR3nt: TGCAGCGTCCCCAGAGACAGCTCTGGGGCCAACGTCCTGACTTTC
CDR3aa: CSVPRDSSGANVLTF

d_gene: NA
j_gene: TRBJ2-1
v_gene: TRBV19
len: 12
abundance: few
CDR3nt: TGTGCCAGTAGTATCAGGGGCAATGAGCAGTTCTTC
CDR3aa: CASSIRGNEQFF

d_gene: NA
j_gene: TRBJ2-1
v_gene: TRBV29-1
len: 14
abundance: NA
CDR3nt: TGCAGCGTTGGAGGAGCGGGCACCTACAATGAGCAGTTCTTC
CDR3aa: CSVGGAGTYNEQFF

d_gene: NA
j_gene: TRBJ1-1
v_gene: TRBV28
len: 12
abundance: NA
CDR3nt: TGTGCCAGCACCCTAGGGGACACTGAAGCTTTCTTT
CDR3aa: CASTLGDTEAFF

d_gene: NA
j_gene: TRBJ2-5
v_gene: TRBV30
len: 14
abundance: few
CDR3nt: TGTGCCTGGGAGGGACTGGGAAAGGTAGAGACCCAGTACTTC
CDR3aa: CAWEGLGKVETQYF

d_gene: TRBD1
j_gene: TRBJ2-7
v_gene: TRBV9
len: 15
abundance: few
CDR3nt: TGTGCCAGCAGCGTAGCGGAGACAGGGATCCACGAGCAGTACTTC
CDR3aa: CASSVAETGIHEQYF

d_gene: NA
j_gene: TRBJ2-3
v_gene: TRBV5-4
len: 16
abundance: NA
CDR3nt: TGTGCCAGCAGCTTGGCCTCTAGCTTGGTCACAGATACGCAGTATTTT
CDR3aa: CASSLASSLVTDTQYF

d_gene: NA
j_gene: TRBJ1-2
v_gene: TRBV7-9
len: 14
abundance: few
CDR3nt: TGTGCCAGCAGCCCCCAGGGGATACCCTATGGCTACACCTTC
CDR3aa: CASSPQGIPYGYTF

d_gene: NA
j_gene: TRBJ2-1
v_gene: TRBV27
len: 18
abundance: NA
CDR3nt: TGTGCCAGCAGTTTATGGGGGTGGTCCTCTTCGCCCCTCAATGAGCAGTTCTTC
CDR3aa: CASSLWGWSSSPLNEQFF